The 24 T cell receptor beta chains below were found in one sample sequenced in a study of identical twins. TCRdb re-called the 5' RACE reads with MiXCR, one entry per CDR3 protein. The data contain around 1.7 million distinct CDR3 sequences, around 33% of them seen just once; the ten biggest clones take up more than 0.25%. Sequencing was carried out using cord blood. These receptors all come from a newborn girl in good health.

The chain combines TRBV7-2 with TRBJ1-2, with D possibly being TRBD1 (6 bases). CDR1 and CDR2 (germline): SGHTA, FQGNSA. V was shortened by 2 bases and J by 6 bases, with 10 bases between the two germline ends. The CDR3 covers 13 residues. The CDR3 spells CASSLTGNHGYTF. CDR3 nucleotides: TGTGCCAGCAGCTTAACAGGGAATCATGGCTACACCTTC.

The genes are TRBV20-1 and TRBJ2-1, with D possibly being TRBD1 or TRBD2 (5 bases each). This CDR3 has 11 residues. Germline V CDR1 and CDR2: DFQATT, SNEGSKA (reference sequence). The CDR3 region is CSRGRYNEQFF. Written as DNA, the CDR3 is TGCAGCCGGGGACGGTACAATGAGCAGTTCTTC.

The table lists this clonotype with a few counts. This rearrangement joins TRBV20-1 to TRBJ2-7; D is possibly TRBD1 (5 bases). The CDR3 is 13 amino acids. CDR1 and CDR2 (germline): DFQATT, SNEGSKA (reference sequence). The V end lost 6 bases, the J end lost 2 bases, and 14 bases lay between the germline ends. CDR3 protein: CSASDTDPYEQYF. Here the CDR3 DNA reads TGCAGTGCGTCGGACACGGACCCCTACGAGCAGTACTTC.

V gene TRBV6-1 combines with J gene TRBJ2-1, with D hard to call. Germline CDR1 is MNHNS and CDR2 is SASEGT. This CDR3 region has 11 residues. V lost 3 bases, J lost 9 bases, and 6 bases lay in between. Written as DNA, the CDR3 is TGTGCCAGCAGTGATTCCCTTGAGCAGTTCTTC. This sequence encodes CASSDSLEQFF.

This clonotype was seen repeatedly, ten times or more. The V gene is TRBV10-3, the J gene TRBJ2-7; D not resolved. Germline V lookup: CDR1 ENHRY, CDR2 SYGVKD. The CDR3 runs 14 residues. Trimming took off 11 bases at V and 0 bases at J, with 17 bases between the two ends. CDR3: CASDGWRISYEQYF. The CDR3, as DNA: TGTGCCTCGGACGGATGGCGGATCTCCTACGAGCAGTACTTC.

This clonotype has a single count. The gene calls are TRBV5-1 and TRBJ1-1; D may be TRBD1 (6 bases). Germline V lookup: CDR1 SGHRS, CDR2 YFSETQ. V lost 2 bases and J 1 base, leaving 9 bases between the germline ends. This CDR3 is built from 14 residues. The CDR3 reads CASSFSGQNTEAFF. CDR3 bases: TGCGCCAGCAGCTTTTCGGGACAGAACACTGAAGCTTTCTTT.

The V call is TRBV20-1, the J call TRBJ2-7, with a weak D call TRBD2 (6 bases). V lost 3 bases and J 2 bases, leaving 14 bases between the germline ends. The CDR3 runs 14 residues. Germline values: CDR1 DFQATT, CDR2 SNEGSKA (reference sequence). The CDR3 bases are TGCAGTGCTAGGGACTACCCTTTGGCCTACGAGCAGTACTTC. It is translated as CSARDYPLAYEQYF.

This clonotype was seen a handful of times. The chain employs TRBV5-6 and TRBJ1-1; no clear D. Trimming cost V 2 bases and J 1 base, with 12 bases left between them. Per the germline V gene, CDR1 is SGHDT and CDR2 is YYEEEE. The CDR3 is made up of 15 amino acids. Written as DNA, the CDR3 is TGTGCCAGCAGCTTCAACTTACTAAGGAACACTGAAGCTTTCTTT. Translated: CASSFNLLRNTEAFF.

The V and J genes are TRBV4-1 and TRBJ2-5; 8 bases map to TRBD2. This CDR3 has 16 amino acids. CDR1 is MGHRA and CDR2 is YSYEKL in the germline V gene. Trimming took 0 bases from V and 2 from J; bases not matched to a gene: 5. The DNA for the CDR3 is TGCGCCAGCAGCCAAGATGGTACTAGCGGACAAGAGACCCAGTACTTC. The encoded protein is CASSQDGTSGQETQYF.

The rearrangement uses TRBV5-1 and TRBJ1-1, with 7 bases matching TRBD1. Germline-derived CDR1 and CDR2 are SGHRS and YFSETQ. The J segment lost 9 bases and the V segment lost 4 bases, leaving 6 bases of the junction unmatched. The CDR3 has 12 residues. The CDR3 region has the DNA TGCGCCAGCAGCGAGGGACAGAGTAAAGCTTTCTTT. Its protein product is CASSEGQSKAFF. Full variable domain (remainder filled in from reference TRBV5-1 and TRBJ1-1): KAGVTQTPRYLIKTRGQQVTLSCSPISGHRSVSWYQQTPGQGLQFLFEYFSETQRNKGNFPGRFSGRQFSNSRSEMNVSTLELGDSALYLCASSEGQSKAFFGQGTRLTVV.

The chain joins TRBV2 to TRBJ2-1, with a weak D call TRBD2 (7 bases). Germline CDR1 and CDR2: SNHLY and FYNNEI. V shed 1 base and J shed 14 bases, with 15 bases lying between them. The CDR3 spans 13 residues. The CDR3 is CASSEGLAGAKFF. The CDR3, as DNA: TGTGCCAGCAGTGAAGGGCTGGCGGGGGCGAAGTTCTTC.

This clonotype was picked up many times. The chain joins TRBV24-1 to TRBJ2-1; 11 bases match TRBD1. The CDR3 length is 15 residues. The J segment lost 6 bases and the V segment lost 0 bases, leaving 0 bases of the junction unmatched. CDR1 KGHDR and CDR2 SFDVKD come from the germline V gene. CDR3 residues: CATSDLGTGGNEQFF. The CDR3 coding sequence is TGTGCCACCAGTGATTTGGGGACAGGGGGCAATGAGCAGTTCTTC.

The chain links TRBV10-3 to TRBJ2-7, with D maybe TRBD2 (6 bases). V was clipped by 0 bases and J by 0 bases, with 6 bases between them. CDR1 is ENHRY and CDR2 is SYGVKD in the germline V gene. The CDR3 contains 14 residues. CDR3 DNA: TGTGCCATCAGTGAGTCACTAGCCTCCTACGAGCAGTACTTC. Translation: CAISESLASYEQYF.

The V call is TRBV9, the J call TRBJ2-5; TRBD2 aligns across 8 bases. This CDR3 has 18 residues. CDR1 is SGDLS, CDR2 YYNGEE, per germline. Trimming at V came to 0 bases and at J to 11 bases, leaving 21 bases not matched to a gene. The DNA for the CDR3 is TGTGCCAGCAGCGTAGCCCTCTTTACGGGGGGGCTTGACAATGAGCAGTACTTC. Amino acid sequence: CASSVALFTGGLDNEQYF.

The chain is built from TRBV20-1 and TRBJ2-1, with TRBD1 as a possible D gene (6 bases). V lost 1 base to trimming and J lost 2 bases, with 12 bases between them. Germline V lookup: CDR1 DFQATT, CDR2 SNEGSKA (reference sequence). CDR3 length: 15 residues. The CDR3 region has the DNA TGCAGTGCTAGAGGGGGGCGGTGGGCCTACAATGAGCAGTTCTTC. It translates to CSARGGRWAYNEQFF.

The genes are TRBV12-3 or TRBV12-4 and TRBJ1-2, with D perhaps matching TRBD1 (5 bases). Trimming removed 7 bases at V and 4 bases at J, with 16 bases between. The CDR3 length is 14 residues. Here the CDR3 DNA reads TGTGCCAGCACCCCTCGGGGACCCCGCTATGGCTACACCTTC. Its translation is CASTPRGPRYGYTF.

In its sample, this clonotype was seen many times. This rearrangement joins TRBV20-1 to TRBJ2-5, with D possibly being TRBD1 or TRBD2 (5 bases each). Germline V lookup: CDR1 DFQATT, CDR2 SNEGSKA (reference sequence). This CDR3 region has 12 residues. Trimming took off 3 bases at V and 11 bases at J, with 16 bases between the two ends. CDR3 amino acids: CSARGDGSWQYF. CDR3 DNA sequence: TGCAGTGCTAGGGGGGACGGCTCTTGGCAGTACTTC.

This sequence joins TRBV20-1 and TRBJ1-2; the match to TRBD1 covers 8 bases. The germline gives CDR1 DFQATT, CDR2 SNEGSKA (reference sequence). This CDR3 has 13 amino acids. Unmatched junction bases numbered 5, after V lost 1 base and J lost 7 bases. The CDR3 region has the DNA TGCAGTGCTAGAGCCAGGGGGCTCGGTGGCTACACCTTC. Its protein product is CSARARGLGGYTF.

The chain recombines TRBV12-3 or TRBV12-4 with TRBJ1-4; D perhaps matches TRBD1 (5 bases). V dropped 8 bases and J dropped 6 bases, with 16 bases sitting between them. The CDR3 sequence is 14 residues long. This chain's CDR3 is CASGTQAGYEKLFF. The DNA of the CDR3 is TGTGCCAGCGGGACGCAGGCTGGGTATGAAAAACTGTTTTTT.

The chain links TRBV2 to TRBJ2-7; 8 bases match TRBD1. The CDR3 is 14 amino acids. The V segment lost 11 bases and the J segment 2 bases; nucleotides outside the gene matches: 11. CDR1 SNHLY and CDR2 FYNNEI come from the germline V gene. The CDR3 sequence: CAGSEGQGTYEQYF. In DNA form, the CDR3 reads TGTGCCGGCTCGGAAGGACAGGGCACCTACGAGCAGTACTTC.

The chain recombines TRBV4-2 with TRBJ2-1, with 7 nucleotides matching TRBD1. CDR1 and CDR2 from the germline V gene are LGHNA and YNFKEQ. The CDR3 is 22 residues long. V trimming: 4 bases; J trimming: 4 bases; junction bases outside the gene matches: 28. The CDR3 sequence: CASSPFALGQAPIGAYYNEQFF. CDR3 DNA: TGTGCCAGCAGCCCCTTTGCCCTTGGACAGGCTCCAATAGGTGCCTATTACAATGAGCAGTTCTTC.

In this sample, this clonotype turned up a few times. The gene calls are TRBV3-1 and TRBJ2-1, with TRBD2 matching over 7 bases. The CDR3 has 17 amino acids. Germline V gene sequence: CDR1 LGHDT, CDR2 YNNKEL (reference sequence). Losses at the gene ends were 4 bases for V and 0 bases for J; bases not matched to a gene: 9. CDR3 DNA: TGTGCCAGCAGCCTAACGCGGGGAGGGCGCTCCTACAATGAGCAGTTCTTC. It is translated as CASSLTRGGRSYNEQFF.

The table lists this clonotype with a few counts. The chain joins TRBV4-1 to TRBJ1-2; 7 nucleotides line up with TRBD1. V shed 2 bases and J 7 bases; nucleotides not matched to a gene: 7. From germline, CDR1 is MGHRA and CDR2 YSYEKL. The CDR3 is made up of 14 amino acids. The CDR3: CASSQTGVVSGYTF. In DNA form, the CDR3 reads TGCGCCAGCAGCCAAACAGGGGTCGTTAGTGGCTACACCTTC.

A single count supports this clonotype. The chain carries TRBV5-1 and TRBJ2-5; TRBD2 matches at 8 bases. This CDR3 contains 14 residues. Germline CDR1 reads SGHRS; CDR2 reads YFSETQ. The ends lost 2 bases at V and 11 bases at J; junction bases unmatched: 11. The CDR3: CASSFGREDNEQYF. The CDR3 DNA sequence: TGCGCCAGCAGCTTTGGGCGGGAGGACAATGAGCAGTACTTC.